Reported below is one TCR beta chain. The CDR3 is made up of 13 amino acids. Germline values: CDR1 SGHTS, CDR2 YDEGEE. V was clipped by 3 bases and J by 4 bases; unmatched bases: 4. This sample is drawn from a study of preoperative IRX-2 immunotherapy in early breast cancer. The assay was immunoSEQ multiplex PCR, and TCRdb's table has in-frame clones only and misses some. The sample lists about 1,000 clones, roughly 80% occurring once. This sample's treatment: preoperative locoregional IRX-2 cytokine immunotherapy. This phase Ib study tested locoregional IRX-2 cytokine immunotherapy given before surgery.

This chain connects TRBV5-8 to TRBJ2-7; 7 nucleotides line up with TRBD2. This sequence was found in a human donor with breast cancer. The material sequenced was normal tissue next to the tumor, taken from a patient treated with IRX-2 immunotherapy. The CDR3 spells CASSSGGAYEQYF. The CDR3 nucleotides are TGTGCCAGCAGCTCGGGGGGAGCTTACGAGCAGTACTTC.